Following are 30 T cell receptor beta chains from one sample sequenced in a study of cytomegalovirus exposure and HLA in healthy donors. PCR used 60 Vbeta primers and 13 Jbeta primers. Sequencing used immunoSEQ multiplex PCR; TCRdb keeps in-frame clones, though not all of them. The sample shows about 130,000 clones, approximately 87% of them seen only once. The sequenced material came from PBMCs. Receptors were obtained from a young woman in good health and CMV-seronegative.

This clone has more than one count but fewer than ten. The rearrangement joins TRBV6-6 to TRBJ2-1, with TRBD1 as a possible D gene (5 bases). This CDR3 comprises 15 residues. V gave up 0 bases and J gave up 6 bases, with 12 bases separating them. Germline CDR1 MNHNY, CDR2 SVGAGI (reference sequence). The CDR3 loop is CASSYSRWGLNEQFF. DNA for the CDR3: TGTGCCAGCAGTTACTCCCGGTGGGGCCTCAATGAGCAGTTCTTC.

This clone has a single count. The chain recombines TRBV2 with TRBJ2-5; weak D call: TRBD1 (5 bases). Germline V gene data show CDR1 as SNHLY and CDR2 as FYNNEI. The CDR3 loop spans 15 amino acids. V dropped 6 bases and J dropped 3 bases, with 17 bases sitting between them. CDR3 in amino acids: CASSGPTVSEETQYF. In nucleotides, the CDR3 is TGTGCCAGCAGCGGTCCGACAGTATCGGAAGAGACCCAGTACTTC. Full variable domain (missing parts from reference TRBV2 and TRBJ2-5): EPEVTQTPSHQVTQMGQEVILRCVPISNHLYFYWYRQILGQKVEFLVSFYNNEISEKSEIFDDQFSVERPDGSNFTLKIRSTKLEDSAMYFCASSGPTVSEETQYFGPGTRLLVL.

This chain joins TRBV2 and TRBJ2-7; 8 bases map to TRBD1. The CDR3 totals 14 residues. Looked up from germline, CDR1 is SNHLY and CDR2 is FYNNEI. V shed 6 bases, J shed 2 bases, and the junction held 6 bases outside the gene matches. CDR3 protein: CASRWGQVAYEQYF. As DNA, the CDR3 is TGTGCCAGCAGGTGGGGACAGGTAGCCTACGAGCAGTACTTC.

CDR3 coding DNA: TGTGCCAGCAACACGGGGGGCGCATATGGCTACACCTTC. As protein: CASNTGGAYGYTF. V usage is TRBV7-2 and J usage is TRBJ1-2, with D perhaps TRBD1 (6 bases). Germline-derived CDR1 and CDR2 are SGHTA and FQGNSA. This CDR3 contains 13 residues. Trimming left V 7 bases short and J 5 bases short, with 14 bases between.

This chain connects TRBV5-1 to TRBJ2-1; 10 bases match TRBD2. Germline values: CDR1 SGHRS, CDR2 YFSETQ. Trimming removed 0 bases from V and 3 bases from J; junction bases left unmatched: 6. This CDR3 region has 17 residues. This CDR3 reads CASSLGVSGRLYNEQFF. The CDR3, as DNA: TGCGCCAGCAGCTTGGGGGTTAGCGGGAGGCTCTACAATGAGCAGTTCTTC.

The chain combines TRBV27 with TRBJ1-6; D is unresolved. The CDR3 has 14 residues. The ends were cut back, 3 bases at V and 0 bases at J, with 3 bases in the middle. Germline CDR1 is MNHEY and CDR2 is SMNVEV (reference sequence). CDR3 bases: TGTGCCAGCAGTTTGAGCTCCTATAATTCACCCCTCCACTTT. This encodes CASSLSSYNSPLHF.

The rearrangement joins TRBV5-1 to TRBJ2-5; TRBD1 matches 7 bases. Trimming removed 6 bases from V and 4 bases from J; junction bases left unmatched: 6. The CDR3 runs 13 residues. Germline V gives CDR1 SGHRS, CDR2 YFSETQ. The CDR3 is CASTRQGGETQYF. For the CDR3, the DNA is TGCGCCAGCACCAGACAGGGTGGAGAGACCCAGTACTTC.

J is TRBJ2-5 and V is TRBV5-6, with D hard to call. Deletions cut 0 bases from V and 1 base from J, with 4 bases between. The CDR3 totals 13 residues. The germline CDR1 and CDR2 sequences are SGHDT and YYEEEE. The CDR3 DNA reads TGTGCCAGCAGCTTGGACAGCCAAGAGACCCAGTACTTC. Encoded protein: CASSLDSQETQYF.

The chain recombines TRBV5-4 with TRBJ2-3, with D possibly being TRBD1 (7 bases). CDR3 size: 16 residues. CDR1 SGHNT and CDR2 YYREEE come from the germline V gene (reference sequence). Trimming cost V 6 bases and J 2 bases, with 19 bases left between them. CDR3 sequence reads: CASMIQGTFHTDTQYF. Written as DNA, the CDR3 is TGTGCCAGCATGATACAGGGGACTTTCCACACAGATACGCAGTATTTT.

The rearrangement uses TRBV5-8 and TRBJ2-5; tentatively, D is TRBD2 (5 bases). The CDR3 has 14 amino acids. The V end lost 5 bases, the J end lost 5 bases, and 16 bases lay between the germline ends. Germline CDR1 is SGHTS and CDR2 is YDEGEE. CDR3 bases: TGTGCCAGCAGTAGGAGGCTACAATCCGAGACCCAGTACTTC. Its translation is CASSRRLQSETQYF.

The genes are TRBV5-5 and TRBJ2-7; 7 nucleotides agree with TRBD1. V shed 6 bases, J shed 5 bases, and the junction held 11 bases outside the gene matches. Germline lookup yields CDR1 SGHKS and CDR2 YYEKEE (reference sequence). This CDR3 contains 14 residues. The CDR3 coding sequence is TGTGCCAGCATCCTGGGGAGAGGGGGCCACGAGCAGTACTTC. Amino acids: CASILGRGGHEQYF.

The rearrangement joins TRBV9 to TRBJ2-5; a weak D match, TRBD1 (7 bases). CDR3 length: 17 residues. CDR1 and CDR2 from the germline V gene are SGDLS and YYNGEE. Between the trimmed V and J ends, which lost 0 bases and 1 base, there was a span of 16 bases. The CDR3 sequence is CASSVGASQGGQETQYF. The CDR3 bases are TGTGCCAGCAGCGTAGGGGCTAGTCAGGGGGGCCAAGAGACCCAGTACTTC.

The CDR3 here is CASSLVRLPLGRRQETQYF. CDR3 sequence (DNA): TGTGCCAGCAGCTTAGTGCGGCTGCCGCTAGGGAGACGGCAAGAGACCCAGTACTTC. J is TRBJ2-5 and V is TRBV7-2, with D possibly TRBD2 on 5 matching bases. Trimming took off 1 base at V and 2 bases at J, with 23 bases between the two ends. Germline assignment: CDR1 SGHTA and CDR2 FQGNSA. The CDR3 loop spans 19 amino acids.

The chain recombines TRBV27 with TRBJ2-7; D gene uncertain. The germline V and J ends were trimmed by 2 bases and 3 bases, with 11 bases remaining between them. The CDR3 loop spans 14 amino acids. Germline values: CDR1 MNHEY, CDR2 SMNVEV (reference sequence). DNA of the CDR3: TGTGCCAGCAGTTTAGTCGGTGAAAGCTACGAGCAGTACTTC. It encodes CASSLVGESYEQYF.

The chain joins TRBV29-1 to TRBJ1-2; D may be TRBD1 (5 bases). V shed 5 bases and J shed 5 bases, with 12 bases lying between them. The germline gives CDR1 SQVTM, CDR2 ANQGSEA. This CDR3 region has 12 residues. The CDR3 nucleotides read TGCAGCGTTTCGACAGCCCCTTATGGCTACACCTTC. Amino acid sequence: CSVSTAPYGYTF.

The rearrangement links TRBV10-3 to TRBJ2-7, with 7 positions matching TRBD2. Germline values: CDR1 ENHRY, CDR2 SYGVKD. This CDR3 has 15 residues. J lost 2 bases, V lost 6 bases, and 10 bases had no gene match. As DNA, the CDR3 is TGTGCCATCAGCGGGGCGGCTAGCGGTACCTACGAGCAGTACTTC. It yields the protein CAISGAASGTYEQYF.

J is TRBJ2-7 and V is TRBV5-4, with D perhaps TRBD1 (6 bases). Germline V gene lookup returns CDR1 SGHNT and CDR2 YYREEE (reference sequence). The CDR3 extends over 14 amino acids. The ends were cut back, 3 bases at V and 5 bases at J, with 15 bases in the middle. CDR3 sequence reads: CASSSQGTIHEQYF. CDR3 in DNA: TGTGCCAGCAGCTCCCAAGGGACAATCCACGAGCAGTACTTC.

The chain uses TRBV2 and TRBJ1-2; a weak D match, TRBD1 (6 bases). The CDR3 is made up of 15 amino acids. V gave up 3 bases and J gave up 7 bases, with 18 bases separating them. Per germline, CDR1 SNHLY and CDR2 FYNNEI. CDR3 nucleotide sequence: TGTGCCAGCAGTGAGATGGACAGCCTGGGGGTTGGCTACACCTTC. It is translated as CASSEMDSLGVGYTF.

Comments on this clone: One end of the junction does not line up with germline, which may come from a read error. The chain couples TRBV28 to TRBJ2-7; 9 bases fit TRBD1. The CDR3 sequence is 12 residues long. Germline V gene sequence: CDR1 MDHEN, CDR2 SYDVKM. Here the CDR3 DNA reads TGTGCCAGCGCCCCGGGACAGGGAGTCGTGGACTTC. Translation: CASAPGQGVVDF.

The chain joins TRBV28 to TRBJ2-1, with 14 bases fitting TRBD2. Trimming at V came to 4 bases and at J to 7 bases, leaving 9 bases not matched to a gene. The germline CDR1 and CDR2 sequences are MDHEN and SYDVKM. The CDR3 runs to 17 residues. The CDR3 spells CASSSPGLAGVTNEQFF. The CDR3 DNA follows: TGTGCCAGCAGTTCTCCGGGACTAGCGGGAGTTACGAATGAGCAGTTCTTC.

V usage is TRBV5-4 and J usage is TRBJ1-2; no firm D call. V was trimmed by 4 bases and J by 1 base, leaving 8 bases between them. CDR1 and CDR2 from the germline V gene are SGHNT and YYREEE (reference sequence). The CDR3 has 13 amino acids. The CDR3 region has the DNA TGTGCCAGCAGCCCTGACAATAACTATGGCTACACCTTC. Protein product: CASSPDNNYGYTF.

The chain combines TRBV28 with TRBJ1-3; D is ambiguous. The germline V gene encodes CDR1 MDHEN and CDR2 SYDVKM. V dropped 6 bases and J dropped 0 bases, with 24 bases sitting between them. CDR3 length: 19 amino acids. The CDR3, as DNA: TGTGCCAGCAGCAGTTTCGCCCTCGGGCGGGCAGCCTCTGGAAACACCATATATTTT. Translated: CASSSFALGRAASGNTIYF.

This rearrangement joins TRBV6-5 to TRBJ2-5; 7 positions match TRBD2. Losses at the gene ends were 5 bases for V and 4 bases for J; bases not matched to a gene: 7. Germline CDR1 reads MNHEY; CDR2 reads SVGAGI. The CDR3 is made up of 14 amino acids. For the CDR3, the DNA is TGTGCCAGCAGTCTACTGGGGGGGGGAGAGACCCAGTACTTC. Translated: CASSLLGGGETQYF.

The CDR3 spells CAWSVLGASGAYNEQFF. CDR3 nucleotide sequence: TGTGCCTGGAGTGTTTTGGGTGCTAGCGGGGCCTACAATGAGCAGTTCTTC. The chain is built from TRBV30 and TRBJ2-1; TRBD2 aligns across 9 bases. Germline V CDR1 and CDR2: GTSNPN, SVGIG (reference sequence). The CDR3 sequence is 17 residues long. V trimming: 0 bases; J trimming: 2 bases; junction bases outside the gene matches: 8.

The gene calls are TRBV5-5 and TRBJ2-7, with D possibly being TRBD2 (6 bases). Germline V lookup: CDR1 SGHKS, CDR2 YYEKEE (reference sequence). This CDR3 comprises 14 residues. With 6 bases removed from V and 2 bases from J, the gap between germline ends came to 15 bases. In DNA form, the CDR3 reads TGTGCCAGCACTCGACTAGGCTCGCCCTACGAGCAGTACTTC. This encodes CASTRLGSPYEQYF.

The chain couples TRBV29-1 to TRBJ2-5, with a tentative D call TRBD1 (6 bases). Germline lookup yields CDR1 SQVTM and CDR2 ANQGSEA. V gave up 1 base and J gave up 4 bases, with 10 bases separating them. The CDR3 is 13 amino acids. CDR3 in amino acids: CSVEVHRAETQYF. The CDR3 bases are TGCAGCGTTGAAGTACACAGGGCAGAGACCCAGTACTTC.

This chain connects TRBV4-2 to TRBJ2-5, with 11 bases fitting TRBD2. Trimming at V came to 3 bases and at J to 5 bases, leaving 14 bases not matched to a gene. The CDR3 covers 18 residues. Germline CDR1 LGHNA, CDR2 YNFKEQ. The CDR3 coding sequence is TGTGCCAGCAGCCACGCCGGTGGTAGCGGGAGGGCCTTGGAGACCCAGTACTTC. As protein: CASSHAGGSGRALETQYF.

The rearrangement links TRBV7-8 to TRBJ1-1, with D perhaps matching TRBD1 (5 bases). The germline V gene encodes CDR1 SGHVS and CDR2 FQNEAQ. This CDR3 is 16 amino acids long. The germline V and J ends were trimmed by 5 bases and 0 bases, with 16 bases remaining between them. The CDR3 here is CASSPHRRGMNTEAFF. The CDR3 DNA follows: TGTGCCAGCAGCCCTCATCGGAGGGGCATGAACACTGAAGCTTTCTTT.

CDR3 sequence: CASAGTYTYEQYF. The CDR3 nucleotides are TGTGCCAGCGCCGGGACTTACACCTACGAGCAGTACTTC. The V call is TRBV2, the J call TRBJ2-7, with a tentative D call TRBD2 (6 bases). The CDR3 covers 13 residues. V dropped 8 bases and J dropped 2 bases, with 13 bases sitting between them. Germline V gene data show CDR1 as SNHLY and CDR2 as FYNNEI.

V and J are TRBV7-2 and TRBJ2-3; 8 nucleotides line up with TRBD2. Per the germline V gene, CDR1 is SGHTA and CDR2 is FQGNSA. After removal of 6 bases from V and 5 bases from J, the junction contained 16 bases not matched to a gene. CDR3 length: 17 amino acids. CDR3 DNA: TGTGCCAGCAGTAAAGGTCGAGCGGGGGCCCCTGGAGATACGCAGTATTTT. Its protein is CASSKGRAGAPGDTQYF.